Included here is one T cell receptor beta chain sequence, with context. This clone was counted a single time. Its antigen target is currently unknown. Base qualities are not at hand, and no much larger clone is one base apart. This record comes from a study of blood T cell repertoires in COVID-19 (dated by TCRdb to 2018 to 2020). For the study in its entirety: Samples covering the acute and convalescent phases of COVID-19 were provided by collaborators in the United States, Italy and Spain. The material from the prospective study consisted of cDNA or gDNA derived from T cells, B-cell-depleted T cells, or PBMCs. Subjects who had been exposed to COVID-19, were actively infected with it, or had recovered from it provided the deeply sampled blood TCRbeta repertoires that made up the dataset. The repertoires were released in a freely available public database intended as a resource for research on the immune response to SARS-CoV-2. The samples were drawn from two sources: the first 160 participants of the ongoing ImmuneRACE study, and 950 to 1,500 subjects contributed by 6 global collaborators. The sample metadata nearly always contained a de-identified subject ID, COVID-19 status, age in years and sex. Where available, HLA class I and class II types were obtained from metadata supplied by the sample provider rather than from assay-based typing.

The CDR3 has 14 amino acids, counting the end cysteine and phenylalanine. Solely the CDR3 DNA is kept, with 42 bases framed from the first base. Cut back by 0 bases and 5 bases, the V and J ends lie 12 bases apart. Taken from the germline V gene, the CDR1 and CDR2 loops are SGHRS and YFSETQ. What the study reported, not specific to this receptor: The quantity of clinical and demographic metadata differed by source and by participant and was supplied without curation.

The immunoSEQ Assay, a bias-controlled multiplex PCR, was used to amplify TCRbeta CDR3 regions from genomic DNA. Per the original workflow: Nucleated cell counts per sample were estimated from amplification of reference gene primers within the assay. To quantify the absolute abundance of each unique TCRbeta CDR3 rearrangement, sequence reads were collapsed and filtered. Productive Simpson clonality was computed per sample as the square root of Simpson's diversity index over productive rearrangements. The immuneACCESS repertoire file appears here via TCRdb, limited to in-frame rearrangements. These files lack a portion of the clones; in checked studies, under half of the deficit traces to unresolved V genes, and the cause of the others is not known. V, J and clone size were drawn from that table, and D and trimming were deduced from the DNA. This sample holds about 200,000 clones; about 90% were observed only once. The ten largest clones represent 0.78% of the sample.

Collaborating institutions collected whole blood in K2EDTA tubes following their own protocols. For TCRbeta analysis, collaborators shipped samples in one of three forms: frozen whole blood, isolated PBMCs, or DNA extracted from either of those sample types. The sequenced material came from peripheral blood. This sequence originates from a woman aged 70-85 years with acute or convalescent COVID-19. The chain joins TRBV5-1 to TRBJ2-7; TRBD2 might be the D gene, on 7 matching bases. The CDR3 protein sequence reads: CASSLVAGANEQYF. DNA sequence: TGCGCCAGCAGCTTGGTGGCGGGGGCCAACGAGCAGTACTTC.